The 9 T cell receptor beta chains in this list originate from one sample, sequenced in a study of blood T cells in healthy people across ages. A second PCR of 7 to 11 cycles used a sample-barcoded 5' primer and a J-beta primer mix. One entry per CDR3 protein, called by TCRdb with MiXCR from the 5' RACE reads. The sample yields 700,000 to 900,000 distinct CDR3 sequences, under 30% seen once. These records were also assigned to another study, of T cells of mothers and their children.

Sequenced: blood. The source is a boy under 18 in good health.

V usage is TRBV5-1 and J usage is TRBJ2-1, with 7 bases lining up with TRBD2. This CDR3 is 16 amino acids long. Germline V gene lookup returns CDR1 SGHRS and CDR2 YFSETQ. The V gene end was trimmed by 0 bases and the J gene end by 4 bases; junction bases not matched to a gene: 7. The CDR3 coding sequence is TGCGCCAGCAGCTTGGTTCCAGCGGGGACGTACAATGAGCAGTTCTTC. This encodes CASSLVPAGTYNEQFF.

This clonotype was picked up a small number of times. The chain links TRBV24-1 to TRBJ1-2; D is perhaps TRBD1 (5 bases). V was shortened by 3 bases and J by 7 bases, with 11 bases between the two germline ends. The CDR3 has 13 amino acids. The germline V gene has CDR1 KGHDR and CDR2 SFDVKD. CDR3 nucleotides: TGTGCCACCAGTGATACCGGGGGGGTTGGCTACACCTTC. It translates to CATSDTGGVGYTF.

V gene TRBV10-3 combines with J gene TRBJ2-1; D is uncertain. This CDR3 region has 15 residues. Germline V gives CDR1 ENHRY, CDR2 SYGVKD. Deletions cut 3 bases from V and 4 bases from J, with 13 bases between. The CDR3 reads CAISDRGLTYNEQFF. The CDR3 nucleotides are TGTGCCATCAGTGATAGAGGCCTTACATACAATGAGCAGTTCTTC.

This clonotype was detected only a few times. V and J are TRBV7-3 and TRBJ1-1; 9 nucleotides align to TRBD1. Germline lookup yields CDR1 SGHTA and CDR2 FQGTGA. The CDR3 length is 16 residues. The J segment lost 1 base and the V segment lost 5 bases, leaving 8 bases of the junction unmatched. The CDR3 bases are TGTGCCAGCAGCAGAACAGGGGGCGCCCAGAACACTGAAGCTTTCTTT. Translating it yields CASSRTGGAQNTEAFF.

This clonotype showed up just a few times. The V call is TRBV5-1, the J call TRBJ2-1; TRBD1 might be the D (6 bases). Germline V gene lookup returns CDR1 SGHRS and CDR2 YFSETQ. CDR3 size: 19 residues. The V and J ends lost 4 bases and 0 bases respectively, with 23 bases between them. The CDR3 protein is CASSGRTVRGLGSYNEQFF. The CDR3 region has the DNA TGCGCCAGCAGCGGGCGGACAGTGAGGGGTTTGGGCTCCTACAATGAGCAGTTCTTC.

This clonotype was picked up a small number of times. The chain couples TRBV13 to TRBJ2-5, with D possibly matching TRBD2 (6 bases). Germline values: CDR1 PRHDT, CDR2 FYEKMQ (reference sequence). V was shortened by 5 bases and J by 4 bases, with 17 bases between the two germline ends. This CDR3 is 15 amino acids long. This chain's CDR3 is CASSPGPRGGETQYF. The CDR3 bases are TGTGCCAGCAGCCCCGGCCCGCGGGGCGGAGAGACCCAGTACTTC.

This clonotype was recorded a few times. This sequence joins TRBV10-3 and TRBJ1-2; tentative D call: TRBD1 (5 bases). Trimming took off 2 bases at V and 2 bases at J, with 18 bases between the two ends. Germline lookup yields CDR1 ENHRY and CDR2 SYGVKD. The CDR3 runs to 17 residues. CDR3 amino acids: CAISEDTGLLLNYGYTF. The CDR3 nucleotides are TGTGCCATCAGTGAGGATACAGGCCTATTACTGAACTATGGCTACACCTTC.

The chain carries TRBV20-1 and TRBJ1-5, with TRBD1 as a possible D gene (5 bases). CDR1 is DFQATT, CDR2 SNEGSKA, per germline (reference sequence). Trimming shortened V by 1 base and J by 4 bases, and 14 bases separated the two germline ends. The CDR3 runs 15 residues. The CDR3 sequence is CSARAEGLGNQPQHF. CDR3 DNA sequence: TGCAGTGCTAGAGCCGAGGGGCTAGGAAATCAGCCCCAGCATTTT.

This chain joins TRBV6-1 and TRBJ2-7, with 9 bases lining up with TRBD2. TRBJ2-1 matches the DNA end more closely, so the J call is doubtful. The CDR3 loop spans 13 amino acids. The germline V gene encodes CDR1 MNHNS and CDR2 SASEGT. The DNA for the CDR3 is TGTGCCAGCAGTGAACAGCGGGGGGATGAGCAGTTCTTC. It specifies CASSEQRGDEQFF.